The 32 T cell receptor beta chains reported below all come from one sample, sequenced in a study of blood T cells in healthy people across ages. A second PCR of 7 to 11 cycles used a sample-barcoded 5' primer and a J-beta primer mix. MiXCR was run by TCRdb on the 5' RACE reads, yielding one entry per CDR3 protein. The sample contains about 1.7 million distinct CDR3 sequences, roughly 28% of which appear only once. Input material: blood. Source of these receptors: a woman aged 30 to 39 in good health.

This clonotype appeared a few times. CDR3 sequence (DNA): TGTGCCAGCAGCCAAGGGACAGGGTTAGAGAATGAGCAGTTCTTC. Its protein is CASSQGTGLENEQFF. V gene TRBV14 combines with J gene TRBJ2-1, with TRBD1 identical over 8 bases. The CDR3 is made up of 15 amino acids. The germline V gene encodes CDR1 SGHDN and CDR2 FVKESK. V lost 1 base to trimming and J lost 7 bases; unmatched junction nucleotides: 6. The full variable domain, in which reference TRBV14 and TRBJ2-1 provide the parts outside the CDR3, is EAGVTQFPSHSVIEKGQTVTLRCDPISGHDNLYWYRRVMGKEIKFLLHFVKESKQDESGMPNNRFLAERTGGTYSTLKVQPAELEDSGVYFCASSQGTGLENEQFFGPGTRLTVL.

This CDR3 reads CASSPGQLGGYTF. The CDR3 nucleotides are TGTGCCAGCAGCCCCGGACAATTGGGGGGCTACACCTTC. This chain connects TRBV12-3 or TRBV12-4 to TRBJ1-2; tentative D call: TRBD1 (5 bases). V was trimmed by 6 bases and J by 8 bases, leaving 16 bases between them. There are 13 residues in the CDR3.

The chain is built from TRBV12-3 or TRBV12-4 and TRBJ1-1; 11 bases map to TRBD1. The ends lost 4 bases at V and 5 bases at J; junction bases unmatched: 3. The CDR3 extends over 14 amino acids. DNA for the CDR3: TGTGCCAGCAGTTGGGGACAGGGGGTGACTGAAGCTTTCTTT. It encodes CASSWGQGVTEAFF.

The chain uses TRBV6-1 and TRBJ1-2, with a weak D call TRBD1 (6 bases). The CDR3 runs to 17 residues. Between the trimmed V and J ends, which lost 5 bases and 1 base, there was a span of 20 bases. Germline V lookup: CDR1 MNHNS, CDR2 SASEGT. The CDR3 sequence: CASSPTSGVGRNYGYTF. CDR3 DNA sequence: TGTGCCAGCAGTCCGACGTCAGGGGTGGGGCGTAACTATGGCTACACCTTC.

V is TRBV11-2 and J is TRBJ1-5; no firm D call. This CDR3 contains 14 residues. Germline V lookup: CDR1 SGHAT, CDR2 FQNNGV. The ends were cut back, 3 bases at V and 2 bases at J, with 8 bases in the middle. The CDR3 region is CASSLSPGNQPQHF. The CDR3 DNA is TGTGCCAGCAGCTTGTCACCTGGCAATCAGCCCCAGCATTTT.

On this clonotype: This may arise from a read error, as a much more abundant clone is one base away. The chain recombines TRBV7-9 with TRBJ2-1; D gene ambiguous. Trimming removed 5 bases at V and 10 bases at J, with 15 bases between. This CDR3 region has 13 residues. Germline V gene data show CDR1 as SEHNR and CDR2 as FQNEAQ (reference sequence). CDR3 DNA sequence: TGTGCCAGCAGCCTCCTCATCGGCTACGAGCAGTTCTTC. Amino acids: CASSLLIGYEQFF.

This clonotype was seen many times. V and J are TRBV4-1 and TRBJ2-3; 7 bases align to TRBD2. The J segment lost 5 bases and the V segment lost 1 base, leaving 9 bases of the junction unmatched. This CDR3 has 16 residues. Germline V gives CDR1 MGHRA, CDR2 YSYEKL. The CDR3 DNA reads as TGCGCCAGCAGCCAAGTCGGACTAGGACCCGGAGATACGCAGTATTTT. This codes for CASSQVGLGPGDTQYF.

J is TRBJ1-2 and V is TRBV6-1; D gene unclear. Germline CDR1 is MNHNS and CDR2 is SASEGT. The CDR3 has 11 amino acids. Trimming stripped 7 bases from V and 8 bases from J, with 11 bases between. In nucleotides, the CDR3 is TGTGCCAGCAAGAGGGTGGAGGGCTACACCTTC. Its translation is CASKRVEGYTF.

For this clonotype: With a much larger clone just one base away, this may be a read error. The rearrangement links TRBV7-3 to TRBJ2-7, with D perhaps matching TRBD1 (6 bases). CDR3 length: 13 residues. The germline CDR1 and CDR2 sequences are SGHTA and FQGTGA. With 2 bases removed from V and 9 bases from J, the gap between germline ends came to 14 bases. CDR3 sequence: CASSLQGNSGQYF. CDR3 DNA: TGTGCCAGCAGCTTACAGGGGAACTCCGGGCAGTACTTC.

This chain uses TRBV20-1 with TRBJ2-7; D is possibly TRBD2 (5 bases). V lost 1 base to trimming and J lost 2 bases, with 9 bases between them. Germline CDR1 and CDR2: DFQATT and SNEGSKA (reference sequence). CDR3 length: 13 residues. CDR3 sequence: CSARGDSAYEQYF. CDR3 sequence (DNA): TGCAGTGCTAGAGGGGATAGCGCCTACGAGCAGTACTTC.

The rearrangement joins TRBV6-1 to TRBJ2-4, with 9 bases aligning to TRBD1. The J call is uncertain, as TRBJ2-7 better fits the DNA end. Germline CDR1 MNHNS, CDR2 SASEGT. The CDR3 has 13 residues. Here the CDR3 reads CASNRGRNYEQYF. CDR3 bases: TGTGCCAGCAACAGGGGGCGGAACTACGAGCAGTACTTC.

V and J are TRBV5-1 and TRBJ2-1; D is undetermined. Per germline, CDR1 SGHRS and CDR2 YFSETQ. Trimming stripped 0 bases from V and 5 bases from J, with 12 bases between. The CDR3 is 15 residues long. CDR3 bases: TGCGCCAGCAGCTTGGCGCCAGCCGCGGACAATGAGCAGTTCTTC. This translates into CASSLAPAADNEQFF.

This clonotype has at least ten counts. The chain carries TRBV29-1 and TRBJ2-7, with D perhaps being TRBD1 or TRBD2 (6 bases each). This CDR3 is 13 amino acids long. CDR1 and CDR2 from the germline V gene are SQVTM and ANQGSEA. V lost 3 bases to trimming and J lost 3 bases, with 12 bases between them. This CDR3 is CSVDTGGGYEQYF. CDR3 bases: TGCAGCGTTGATACCGGGGGCGGCTACGAGCAGTACTTC.

This clonotype has only a few counts. The V call is TRBV5-1, the J call TRBJ1-4, with D possibly matching TRBD1 (5 bases). CDR3 length: 16 amino acids. Germline V gene data show CDR1 as SGHRS and CDR2 as YFSETQ. Trimming removed 1 base from V and 0 bases from J, with 10 bases in between. CDR3 residues: CASSLTGHSTNEKLFF. CDR3 coding DNA: TGCGCCAGCAGCTTGACAGGCCACTCAACTAATGAAAAACTGTTTTTT.

The chain recombines TRBV12-3 or TRBV12-4 with TRBJ2-5; D might be TRBD2 (5 bases). Trimming took off 3 bases at V and 3 bases at J, with 17 bases between the two ends. The CDR3 is 16 residues long. The CDR3 reads CASSFLVGALKETQYF. The DNA of the CDR3 is TGTGCCAGCAGTTTTCTTGTGGGAGCTCTTAAAGAGACCCAGTACTTC.

J is TRBJ1-4 and V is TRBV6-5; TRBD1 matches 10 bases. The CDR3 has 15 residues. V dropped 6 bases and J dropped 10; count of bases not matched to a gene: 11. Germline lookup yields CDR1 MNHEY and CDR2 SVGAGI. DNA of the CDR3: TGTGCCAGCAGAAGGGGAGGGACAGGGGCCGGAAAACTGTTTTTT. This codes for CASRRGGTGAGKLFF.

This clonotype was detected many times. V is TRBV20-1 and J is TRBJ1-2; TRBD1 is a possible D gene (6 bases). The germline V and J ends were trimmed by 1 base and 3 bases, with 15 bases remaining between them. Germline V gives CDR1 DFQATT, CDR2 SNEGSKA (reference sequence). The CDR3 loop spans 15 amino acids. CDR3 residues: CSARAEGGADYGYTF. CDR3 DNA: TGCAGTGCTAGAGCGGAGGGGGGCGCGGACTATGGCTACACCTTC.

This clonotype was seen a few times. V and J are TRBV12-3 or TRBV12-4 and TRBJ1-2; D is unresolved. The V end lost 8 bases, the J end lost 8 bases, and 21 bases lay between the germline ends. The CDR3 extends over 14 amino acids. As DNA, the CDR3 is TGTGCCAGCGATACCCCCGAAAAGCTTGGGGGCTACACCTTC. It encodes CASDTPEKLGGYTF.

This clonotype was detected only a few times. The CDR3 DNA sequence: TGTGCCAGCATAGGCAGCCAAGAGACCCAGTACTTC. This encodes CASIGSQETQYF. The V call is TRBV6-1, the J call TRBJ2-5; no clear D gene. The V gene lost 7 bases and the J gene lost 1 base, with 7 bases spanning the gap. CDR1 and CDR2 from the germline V gene are MNHNS and SASEGT. The CDR3 has 12 amino acids.

The chain combines TRBV28 with TRBJ2-5; 8 bases are a match to TRBD1. The last part of the DNA fits TRBJ2-7 better; the J call may be wrong. CDR3 length equals 12 residues. Germline CDR1 and CDR2: MDHEN and SYDVKM. Here the CDR3 reads CASGQGWDEQYF. For the CDR3, the DNA is TGTGCCAGTGGACAGGGCTGGGACGAGCAGTACTTC.

Only a few counts were recorded for this clonotype. The chain has TRBV9 and TRBJ2-3; D not certain. Germline V gene data show CDR1 as SGDLS and CDR2 as YYNGEE. V lost 4 bases and J 1 base, leaving 16 bases between the germline ends. This CDR3 has 16 amino acids. For the CDR3, the DNA is TGTGCCAGCAGCCTTGGACCCGTGGATGGCACAGATACGCAGTATTTT. This codes for CASSLGPVDGTDTQYF.

V usage is TRBV7-9 and J usage is TRBJ2-7; D is unresolved. The CDR3 has 14 residues. V was pared by 6 bases and J by 2 bases, with 14 bases between. Germline CDR1 reads SEHNR; CDR2 reads FQNEAQ (reference sequence). CDR3 sequence (DNA): TGTGCCAGCAGGCCCCTTGGTCCAGCCTACGAGCAGTACTTC. Amino acid sequence: CASRPLGPAYEQYF.

This chain joins TRBV28 and TRBJ1-1, with TRBD1 identical over 7 bases. J gave up 6 bases and V 6 bases, and 4 bases lay outside the gene matches. CDR3 size: 12 residues. Per the germline V gene, CDR1 is MDHEN and CDR2 is SYDVKM. CDR3: CASRDGTAEAFF. The CDR3 DNA reads TGTGCCAGCAGGGACGGGACAGCTGAAGCTTTCTTT.

The table lists this clonotype with a few counts. V usage is TRBV2 and J usage is TRBJ2-3; the match to TRBD2 covers 8 bases. The CDR3 has 13 residues. J was trimmed by 4 bases and V by 6 bases; bases with no gene match: 3. Germline CDR1 SNHLY, CDR2 FYNNEI. As DNA, the CDR3 is TGTGCCAGCAGCGGACTAGCAGCAGATACGCAGTATTTT. Translation: CASSGLAADTQYF.

This sequence joins TRBV5-1 and TRBJ2-1, with 7 positions matching TRBD1. The V and J ends lost 1 base and 7 bases, in that order; junction bases with no gene match: 14. The CDR3 is made up of 17 amino acids. Germline V gene sequence: CDR1 SGHRS, CDR2 YFSETQ. As DNA, the CDR3 is TGCGCCAGCAGCTTGCAAGGAACCGGGACAGTGCAAAATGAGCAGTTCTTC. It codes for CASSLQGTGTVQNEQFF.

DNA of the CDR3: TGTGCCACCAGTGCCGGAGACGGAAACCAAGAGACCCAGTACTTC. Protein: CATSAGDGNQETQYF. J is TRBJ2-5 and V is TRBV24-1; D unclear. The CDR3 is 15 amino acids. Trimming removed 5 bases at V and 0 bases at J, with 12 bases between. Germline V gene lookup returns CDR1 KGHDR and CDR2 SFDVKD.

This clonotype came up a few times. This chain uses TRBV12-3 or TRBV12-4 with TRBJ1-2; no reliable D call. V lost 6 bases and J 1 base, leaving 9 bases between the germline ends. The CDR3 has 13 amino acids. Here the CDR3 reads CASSPDFNYGYTF. The CDR3 DNA reads as TGTGCCAGCAGCCCCGACTTTAACTATGGCTACACCTTC.

The rearrangement joins TRBV5-1 to TRBJ2-5; 8 nucleotides agree with TRBD2. The V and J ends lost 3 bases and 3 bases, in that order; junction bases with no gene match: 7. The CDR3 contains 15 residues. Germline loops: CDR1 SGHRS, CDR2 YFSETQ. CDR3 in amino acids: CASSSRPGLEETQYF. The CDR3 coding sequence is TGCGCCAGCAGCTCCCGGCCGGGACTAGAAGAGACCCAGTACTTC. Full variable domain (outside the CDR3, taken from reference TRBV5-1 and TRBJ2-5): KAGVTQTPRYLIKTRGQQVTLSCSPISGHRSVSWYQQTPGQGLQFLFEYFSETQRNKGNFPGRFSGRQFSNSRSEMNVSTLELGDSALYLCASSSRPGLEETQYFGPGTRLLVL.

This clonotype was found a few times. J is TRBJ2-5 and V is TRBV5-1; a possible D gene is TRBD2 (5 bases). Trimming removed 4 bases at V and 2 bases at J, with 12 bases between. CDR3 size: 14 residues. Germline V lookup: CDR1 SGHRS, CDR2 YFSETQ. The CDR3 sequence is CASSRTRGQETQYF. The DNA for the CDR3 is TGCGCCAGCAGCCGAACTAGAGGTCAAGAGACCCAGTACTTC.

This clonotype was recorded a few times. V is TRBV20-1 and J is TRBJ1-3; no clear D. V dropped 3 bases and J dropped 0 bases, with 12 bases sitting between them. CDR3 length: 15 amino acids. Germline CDR1 reads DFQATT; CDR2 reads SNEGSKA (reference sequence). CDR3 residues: CSARDDWTSGNTIYF. The CDR3 nucleotides are TGCAGTGCTAGGGACGACTGGACCTCTGGAAACACCATATATTTT.

A word on this clonotype: At one boundary the junction diverges from the germline segment, which might be a read error. The J gene is TRBJ2-1, the V gene TRBV14, with D perhaps given as TRBD1 or TRBD2 (5 bases each). The CDR3 contains 14 residues. Germline loops: CDR1 SGHDN, CDR2 FVKESK. The DNA for the CDR3 is TGTGCCAGCAGCCCAGAGACAGACTACGATGAGCAGTTCTTC. It specifies CASSPETDYDEQFF.

The DNA of the CDR3 is TGTGCCAGCGTTCGGACCTCGAAGGGTCAGCCCCAGCATTTT. Translated, it gives CASVRTSKGQPQHF. This rearrangement joins TRBV2 to TRBJ1-5; D call uncertain. The germline CDR1 and CDR2 sequences are SNHLY and FYNNEI. This CDR3 is 14 amino acids long. V was pared by 8 bases and J by 6 bases, with 17 bases between.